This TCR beta chain was recorded in a study of blood T cell repertoires in COVID-19. Overall study context: The study drew acute and convalescent COVID-19 samples from the United States, Italy and Spain.

Per the study methods: Amplification with reference gene primers provided the estimates of nucleated cell counts. TCRdb keeps only in-frame clones here, not all; method: immunoSEQ multiplex PCR. The V and J calls and clone size were taken over from that table, and D and trimming were inferred from the DNA. Of about 70,000 clones in the sample, more than 75% were seen once. Germline assignment: CDR1 WSHSY and CDR2 SAAADI. This CDR3 has 17 residues. V was clipped by 5 bases and J by 0 bases; unmatched bases: 5. The V call is TRBV10-2, the J call TRBJ2-3; 13 bases fit TRBD2. The receptor's source is a man aged 50 to 59 with active COVID-19. Sample: peripheral blood. DNA for the CDR3: TGCGCCAGCAGTCTACTAGCGGGAGGGCCTAGCACAGATACGCAGTATTTT. This sequence encodes CASSLLAGGPSTDTQYF.